This T cell receptor beta chain was recorded in a study of CXCR3-negative and CXCR3-positive naive CD8 T cells. Across the study: Per library, roughly 1.6 +/- 0.3 million reads; 120 million to 150 million TRB reads overall.

In the case of this clonotype: Its specificity is not known.

Study-level findings and limits: Both naive subsets, CXCR3-negative and CXCR3-positive, displayed similar TRBV-TRBJ usage, unlike memory cells. Naive CXCR3-positive cells had TRB CDR3s more hydrophobic than those of CXCR3-negative naive cells. The study inferred TCR strength from TRB CDR3 properties and found comparable surface CD5 between naive subsets. Relative to memory CD8+ cells, whose diversity was much lower, both naive subsets had comparably high diversity.

UMI-tagged TRB cDNA libraries were built via 5' RACE. TCRdb reworked the 5' RACE reads into one entry per CDR3 protein, no DNA. Its table records some 150,000 distinct CDR3 sequences. Sequenced sample: naive CXCR3+ CD8+ T cells from blood. Subset noted: CD45RO-CCR7+CD27+CD95- naive CD8+ T cells expressing CXCR3 (TNR3+). This TCR was sampled from a human donor in good health. Some clones in this sample may be carry-over from other donors' samples.

CDR3: CASSRDYGRHRELFF. The chain combines TRBV28 with TRBJ2-2; no DNA is available, so the TRBD2 call from TCRdb remains unchecked. Germline V CDR1 and CDR2: MDHEN, SYDVKM. This CDR3 region has 15 residues.